Listed here is a single TCR beta chain. Germline V gene lookup returns CDR1 MNHEY and CDR2 SVGAGI. This CDR3 comprises 11 residues. Losses at the gene ends were 6 bases for V and 11 bases for J; bases not matched to a gene: 7. The data were taken from a study of blood T cell repertoires in COVID-19. TCRdb's table, derived via immunoSEQ multiplex PCR, lists solely in-frame clones and lacks some. In the table there are hundreds of thousands of clones, around 88% of which are singletons. Seattle patient enrollment occurred during active infection, with longitudinal follow-up thereafter. This sequence was found in a woman between 50 and 59 years old with COVID-19, enrolled during active disease. The genes are TRBV6-5 and TRBJ2-7; 7 bases line up with TRBD1. Sample: peripheral blood. CDR3 sequence reads: CASRIRGLEYF. In nucleotides, the CDR3 is TGTGCCAGCAGGATCAGGGGGTTAGAGTACTTC.